The clone carrying this T cell receptor (beta chain) was detected many times. This entry comes from a study of molecular identifiers for immune sequencing clone quantification. MiXCR was run by TCRdb on the PCR reads, yielding one entry per CDR3 protein. The data show 100,000 or so distinct CDR3 sequences, around 23% seen once. Germline V lookup: CDR1 MNHEY, CDR2 SMNVEV (reference sequence). The CDR3 spans 13 residues. V was pared by 6 bases and J by 1 base, with 10 bases between. Material for sequencing was naive CD8+ T cells from blood, with Jurkat cell RNA spiked in. Subset: FACS-sorted CD8+CD4-CCR7+CD45RA+ naive T cells. The chain joins TRBV27 to TRBJ2-7, with TRBD2 as a possible D gene (5 bases). The clonotype originates from a human donor in good health. Some libraries in this study had Jurkat cell RNA spiked in. As DNA, the CDR3 is TGTGCCAGCAGGGAGGATTGGTCCTACGAGCAGTACTTC. It yields the protein CASREDWSYEQYF.